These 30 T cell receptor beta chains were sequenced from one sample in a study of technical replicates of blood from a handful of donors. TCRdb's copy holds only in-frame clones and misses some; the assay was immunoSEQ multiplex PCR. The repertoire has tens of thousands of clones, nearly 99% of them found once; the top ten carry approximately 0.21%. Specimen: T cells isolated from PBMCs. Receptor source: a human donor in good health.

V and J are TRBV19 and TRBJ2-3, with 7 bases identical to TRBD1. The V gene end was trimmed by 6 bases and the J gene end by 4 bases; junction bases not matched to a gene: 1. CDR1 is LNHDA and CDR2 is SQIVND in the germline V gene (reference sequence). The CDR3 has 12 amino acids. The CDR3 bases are TGTGCCAGTAGAGGGGGCGCAGATACGCAGTATTTT. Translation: CASRGGADTQYF.

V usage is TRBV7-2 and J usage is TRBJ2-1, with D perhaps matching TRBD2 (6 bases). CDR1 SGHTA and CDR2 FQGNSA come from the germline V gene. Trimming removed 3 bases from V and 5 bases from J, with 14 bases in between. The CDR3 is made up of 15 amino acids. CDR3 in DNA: TGTGCCAGCAGCTTGGTGGCTAGCGCTGACAATGAGCAGTTCTTC. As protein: CASSLVASADNEQFF.

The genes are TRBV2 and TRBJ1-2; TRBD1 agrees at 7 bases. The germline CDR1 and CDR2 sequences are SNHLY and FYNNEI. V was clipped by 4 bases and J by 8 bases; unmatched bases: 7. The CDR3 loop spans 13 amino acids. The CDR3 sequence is CASSGGDSAGYTF. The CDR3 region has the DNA TGTGCCAGCAGTGGAGGGGACAGCGCCGGCTACACCTTC.

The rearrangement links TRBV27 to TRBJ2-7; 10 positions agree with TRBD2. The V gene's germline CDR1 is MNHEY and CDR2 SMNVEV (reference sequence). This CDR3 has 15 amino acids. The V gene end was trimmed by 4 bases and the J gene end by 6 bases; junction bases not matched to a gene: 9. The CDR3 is CASSSALAGVAEQYF. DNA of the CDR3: TGTGCCAGCAGTTCCGCCCTAGCGGGAGTTGCCGAGCAGTACTTC.

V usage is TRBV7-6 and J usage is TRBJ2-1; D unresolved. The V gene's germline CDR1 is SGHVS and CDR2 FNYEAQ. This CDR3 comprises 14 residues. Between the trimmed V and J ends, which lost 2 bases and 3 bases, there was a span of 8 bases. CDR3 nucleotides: TGTGCCAGCAGCTTATCATACATCTACAATGAGCAGTTCTTC. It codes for CASSLSYIYNEQFF.

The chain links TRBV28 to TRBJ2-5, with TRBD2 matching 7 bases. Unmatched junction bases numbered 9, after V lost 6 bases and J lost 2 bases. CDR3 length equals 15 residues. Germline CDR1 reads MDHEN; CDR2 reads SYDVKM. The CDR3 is CASSSPVSGQETQYF. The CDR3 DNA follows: TGTGCCAGCAGCTCCCCCGTTAGCGGGCAAGAGACCCAGTACTTC.

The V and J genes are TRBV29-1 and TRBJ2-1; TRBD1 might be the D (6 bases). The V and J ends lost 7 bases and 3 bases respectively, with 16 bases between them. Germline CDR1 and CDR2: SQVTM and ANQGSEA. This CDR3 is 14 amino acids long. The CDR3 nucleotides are TGCAGCGCCCGGGACACCTTAATCTACAATGAGCAGTTCTTC. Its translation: CSARDTLIYNEQFF.

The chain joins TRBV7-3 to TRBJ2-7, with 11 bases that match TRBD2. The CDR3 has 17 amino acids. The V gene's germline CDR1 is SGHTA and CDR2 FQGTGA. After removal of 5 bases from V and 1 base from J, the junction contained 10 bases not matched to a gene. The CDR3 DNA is TGTGCCAGCAGCGTTTCTAGCGGGAGGATGCCTTCCTACGAGCAGTACTTC. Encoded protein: CASSVSSGRMPSYEQYF.

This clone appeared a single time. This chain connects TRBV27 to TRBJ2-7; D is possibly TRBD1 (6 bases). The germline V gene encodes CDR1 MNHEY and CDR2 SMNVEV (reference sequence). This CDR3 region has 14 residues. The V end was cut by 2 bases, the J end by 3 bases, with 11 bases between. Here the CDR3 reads CASSLGPGDYEQYF. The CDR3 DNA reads TGTGCCAGCAGTTTAGGTCCAGGGGACTACGAGCAGTACTTC.

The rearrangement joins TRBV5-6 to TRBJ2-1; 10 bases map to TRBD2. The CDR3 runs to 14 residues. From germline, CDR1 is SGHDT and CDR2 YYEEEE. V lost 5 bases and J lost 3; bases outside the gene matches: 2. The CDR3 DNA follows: TGTGCCAGCAGGGCTAGCGGGAGCTACAATGAGCAGTTCTTC. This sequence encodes CASRASGSYNEQFF.

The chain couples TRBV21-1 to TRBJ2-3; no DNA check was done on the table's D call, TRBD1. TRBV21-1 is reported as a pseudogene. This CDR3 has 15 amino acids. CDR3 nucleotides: TGTGCCAGCAGCCCTCACCAGGGGCGCGCAGATACGCAGTATTTT. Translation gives CASSPHQGRADTQYF.

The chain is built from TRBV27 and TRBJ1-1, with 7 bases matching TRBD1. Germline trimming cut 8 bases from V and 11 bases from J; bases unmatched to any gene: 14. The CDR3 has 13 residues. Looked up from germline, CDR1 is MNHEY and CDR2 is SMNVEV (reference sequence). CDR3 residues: CASHFSTGVVAFF. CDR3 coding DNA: TGTGCCAGCCACTTCTCCACAGGGGTGGTCGCTTTCTTT.

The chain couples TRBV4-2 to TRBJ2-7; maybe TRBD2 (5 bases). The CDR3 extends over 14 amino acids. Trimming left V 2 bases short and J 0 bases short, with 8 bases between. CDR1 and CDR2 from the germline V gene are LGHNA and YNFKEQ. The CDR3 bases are TGTGCCAGCAGCCAATCAGAGGGCTCCTACGAGCAGTACTTC. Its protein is CASSQSEGSYEQYF.

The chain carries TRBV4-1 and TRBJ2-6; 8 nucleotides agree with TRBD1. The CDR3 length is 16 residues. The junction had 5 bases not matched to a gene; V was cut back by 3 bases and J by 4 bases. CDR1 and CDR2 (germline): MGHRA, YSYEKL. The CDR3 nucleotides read TGCGCCAGCAGCCACGAGGGACAGGTCGGGGCCAACGTCCTGACTTTC. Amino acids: CASSHEGQVGANVLTF.

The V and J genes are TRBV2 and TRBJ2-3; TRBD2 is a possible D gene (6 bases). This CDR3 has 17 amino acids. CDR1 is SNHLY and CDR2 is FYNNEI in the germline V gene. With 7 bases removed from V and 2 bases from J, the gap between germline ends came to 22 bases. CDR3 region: CASTGPTSPSVTDTQYF. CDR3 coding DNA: TGTGCCAGCACCGGACCGACTAGTCCTAGTGTCACAGATACGCAGTATTTT.

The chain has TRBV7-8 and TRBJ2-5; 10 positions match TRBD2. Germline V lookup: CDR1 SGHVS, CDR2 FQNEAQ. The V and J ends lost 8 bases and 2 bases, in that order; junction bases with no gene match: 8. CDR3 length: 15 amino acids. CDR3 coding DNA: TGTGCCAGCTCCTTAGCGGGAGGTTATCAAGAGACCCAGTACTTC. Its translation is CASSLAGGYQETQYF.

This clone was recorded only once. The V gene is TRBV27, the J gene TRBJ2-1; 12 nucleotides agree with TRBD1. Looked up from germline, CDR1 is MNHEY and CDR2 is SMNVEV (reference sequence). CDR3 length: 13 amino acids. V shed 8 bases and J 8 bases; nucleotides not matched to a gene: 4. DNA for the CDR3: TGTGCCAGCCGGGACAGGGGGCAGCATGAGCAGTTCTTC. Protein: CASRDRGQHEQFF.

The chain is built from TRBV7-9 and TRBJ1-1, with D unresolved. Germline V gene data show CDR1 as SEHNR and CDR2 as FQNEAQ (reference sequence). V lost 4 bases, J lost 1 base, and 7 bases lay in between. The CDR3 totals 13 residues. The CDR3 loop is CASSSGWNTEAFF. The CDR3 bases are TGTGCCAGCAGCTCCGGGTGGAACACTGAAGCTTTCTTT.

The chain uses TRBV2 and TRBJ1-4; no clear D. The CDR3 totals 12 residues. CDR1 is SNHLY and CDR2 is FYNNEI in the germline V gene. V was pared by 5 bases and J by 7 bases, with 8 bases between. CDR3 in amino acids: CASSLPPEKLFF. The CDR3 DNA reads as TGTGCCAGCAGTCTCCCCCCTGAAAAACTGTTTTTT.

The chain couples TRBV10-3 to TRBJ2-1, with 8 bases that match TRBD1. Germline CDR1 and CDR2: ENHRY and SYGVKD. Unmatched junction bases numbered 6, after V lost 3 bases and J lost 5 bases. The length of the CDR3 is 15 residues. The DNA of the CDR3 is TGTGCCATCAGTGAATGGACAGGGCTGGACAATGAGCAGTTCTTC. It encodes CAISEWTGLDNEQFF.

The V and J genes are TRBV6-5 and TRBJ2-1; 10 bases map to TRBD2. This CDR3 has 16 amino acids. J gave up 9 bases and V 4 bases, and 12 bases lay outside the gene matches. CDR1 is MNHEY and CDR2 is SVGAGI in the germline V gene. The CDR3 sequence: CASSLSVASGGGEQFF. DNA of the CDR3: TGTGCCAGCAGTTTATCGGTGGCTAGCGGGGGAGGTGAGCAGTTCTTC.

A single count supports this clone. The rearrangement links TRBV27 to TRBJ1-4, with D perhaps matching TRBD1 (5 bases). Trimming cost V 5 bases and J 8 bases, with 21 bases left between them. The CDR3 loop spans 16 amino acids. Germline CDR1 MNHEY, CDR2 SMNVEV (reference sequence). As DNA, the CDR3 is TGTGCCAGCAGTGTCAGGGCTTTAGGGGTCCGCGAAAAACTGTTTTTT. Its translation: CASSVRALGVREKLFF.

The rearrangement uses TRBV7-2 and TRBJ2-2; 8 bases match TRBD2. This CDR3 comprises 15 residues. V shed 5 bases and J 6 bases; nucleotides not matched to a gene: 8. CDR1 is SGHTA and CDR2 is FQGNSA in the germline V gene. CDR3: CASSLEGLAPGELFF. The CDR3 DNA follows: TGTGCCAGCAGCCTGGAAGGACTAGCTCCCGGGGAGCTGTTTTTT.

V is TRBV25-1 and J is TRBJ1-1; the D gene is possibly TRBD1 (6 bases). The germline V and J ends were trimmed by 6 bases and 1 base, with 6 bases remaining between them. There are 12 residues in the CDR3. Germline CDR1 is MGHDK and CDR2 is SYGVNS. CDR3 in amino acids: CASRGGNTEAFF. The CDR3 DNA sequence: TGTGCCAGCAGAGGGGGGAACACTGAAGCTTTCTTT. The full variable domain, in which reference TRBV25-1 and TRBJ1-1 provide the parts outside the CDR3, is EADIYQTPRYLVIGTGKKITLECSQTMGHDKMYWYQQDPGMELHLIHYSYGVNSTEKGDLSSESTVSRIRTEHFPLTLESARPSHTSQYLCASRGGNTEAFFGQGTRLTVV.

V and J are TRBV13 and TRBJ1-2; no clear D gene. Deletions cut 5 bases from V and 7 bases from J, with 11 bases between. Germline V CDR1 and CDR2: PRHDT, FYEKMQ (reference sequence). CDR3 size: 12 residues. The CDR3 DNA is TGTGCCAGCAGCGCGCGACACACTGGCTACACCTTC. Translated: CASSARHTGYTF.

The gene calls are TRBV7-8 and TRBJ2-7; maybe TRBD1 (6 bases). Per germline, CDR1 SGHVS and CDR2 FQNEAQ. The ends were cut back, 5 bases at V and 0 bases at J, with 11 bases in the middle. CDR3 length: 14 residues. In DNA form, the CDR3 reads TGTGCCAGCAGCGACAGGCCCTCCTCCTACGAGCAGTACTTC. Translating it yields CASSDRPSSYEQYF.

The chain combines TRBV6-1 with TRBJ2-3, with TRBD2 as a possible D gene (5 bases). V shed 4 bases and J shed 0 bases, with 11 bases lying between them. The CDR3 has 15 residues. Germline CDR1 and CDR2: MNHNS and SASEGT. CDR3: CASSVTGGSTDTQYF. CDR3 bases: TGTGCCAGCAGTGTAACTGGAGGTAGCACAGATACGCAGTATTTT.

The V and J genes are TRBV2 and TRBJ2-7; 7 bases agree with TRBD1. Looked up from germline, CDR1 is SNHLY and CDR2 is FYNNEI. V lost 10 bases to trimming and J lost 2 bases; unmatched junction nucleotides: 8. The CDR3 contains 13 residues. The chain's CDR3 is CAMAAGTAYEQYF. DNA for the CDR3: TGTGCCATGGCCGCCGGGACAGCCTACGAGCAGTACTTC.

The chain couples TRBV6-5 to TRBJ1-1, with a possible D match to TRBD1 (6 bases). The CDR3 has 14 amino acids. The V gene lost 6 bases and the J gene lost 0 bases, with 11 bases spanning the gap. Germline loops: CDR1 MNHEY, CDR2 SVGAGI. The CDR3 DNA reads TGTGCCAGCAGAGTGGGACACATGAACACTGAAGCTTTCTTT. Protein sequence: CASRVGHMNTEAFF.

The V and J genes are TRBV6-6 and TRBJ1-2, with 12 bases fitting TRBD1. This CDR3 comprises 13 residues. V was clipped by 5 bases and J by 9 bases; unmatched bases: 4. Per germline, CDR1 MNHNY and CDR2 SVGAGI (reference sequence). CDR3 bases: TGTGCCAGCAGTCCGGGACAGGGGGCGAGCTACACCTTC. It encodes CASSPGQGASYTF.